The 2 T cell receptor beta chains below all came from one sample that was sequenced in a study of blood T cell repertoires in COVID-19. Generated by immunoSEQ multiplex PCR, the TCRdb table keeps only in-frame clones and is missing some. The sample consists of some 250,000 clones, about three quarters of them appearing once. Sequences were obtained from peripheral blood. The receptors come from an elderly woman with acute or convalescent COVID-19.

V is TRBV4-1 and J is TRBJ2-1, with TRBD1 as a possible D gene (5 bases). Between the trimmed V and J ends, which lost 4 bases and 8 bases, there was a span of 9 bases. From germline, CDR1 is MGHRA and CDR2 YSYEKL. The CDR3 runs to 12 residues. In nucleotides, the CDR3 is TGCGCCAGCAGCCTACAGGACCATGAGCAGTTCTTC. Protein product: CASSLQDHEQFF.

The chain's CDR3 is CASSSTGGLLETQYF. DNA for the CDR3: TGTGCCAGCAGCTCGACAGGGGGCTTGTTGGAGACCCAGTACTTC. This chain joins TRBV28 and TRBJ2-5, with 10 bases that match TRBD1. CDR3 length: 15 amino acids. Germline loops: CDR1 MDHEN, CDR2 SYDVKM. V lost 6 bases and J lost 5; bases outside the gene matches: 9.